Shown below are 5 T cell receptor beta chains from a single sample sequenced in a study of T cells in localized non-small cell lung cancer. Clones were sequenced by immunoSEQ multiplex PCR, and TCRdb holds only the in-frame ones, with some missing. This table has some 38,000 clones, 86% appearing once. Sequencing used peripheral blood mononuclear cells, obtained before any cancer treatment. All receptors derive from a male donor at least 60 years old with stage II lung adenocarcinoma.

DNA of the CDR3: TGCGCCAGTTGCCGAGAGACCCAGTACTTC. Encoded protein: CASCRETQYF. The gene calls are TRBV23-1 and TRBJ2-5; the D is unclear. TRBV23-1 is an open reading frame whose function is uncertain. This CDR3 contains 10 residues. Trimming removed 9 bases from V and 4 bases from J, with 6 bases in between.

This clone was counted a few times. For the CDR3, the DNA is TGTGCCAGCAGTTACCAGGGACAGGAGTCAGATACGCAGTATTTT. Encoded protein: CASSYQGQESDTQYF. The chain couples TRBV2 to TRBJ2-3, with 8 nucleotides matching TRBD1. Trimming took 5 bases from V and 4 from J; bases not matched to a gene: 8. Germline V lookup: CDR1 SNHLY, CDR2 FYNNEI. CDR3 length: 15 amino acids.

The chain carries TRBV19 and TRBJ2-7; 7 bases are a match to TRBD1. CDR3 size: 16 residues. With V trimmed by 3 bases and J by 3 bases, 11 bases remained unmatched. Germline V lookup: CDR1 LNHDA, CDR2 SQIVND (reference sequence). The CDR3 loop is CASSIAGPRGNYEQYF. The DNA for the CDR3 is TGTGCCAGTAGTATTGCAGGCCCCAGGGGGAACTACGAGCAGTACTTC.

V usage is TRBV4-1 and J usage is TRBJ2-7; D gene unclear. The germline V and J ends were trimmed by 4 bases and 2 bases, with 12 bases remaining between them. There are 14 residues in the CDR3. CDR1 is MGHRA, CDR2 YSYEKL, per germline. CDR3 DNA sequence: TGCGCCAGCAGCCCGGTGGGTACGGCCTACGAGCAGTACTTC. It is translated as CASSPVGTAYEQYF.

V is TRBV30 and J is TRBJ2-7, with 7 bases that match TRBD1. The V gene's germline CDR1 is GTSNPN and CDR2 SVGIG (reference sequence). The CDR3 loop spans 17 amino acids. V lost 3 bases to trimming and J lost 3 bases; unmatched junction nucleotides: 17. This CDR3 reads CAWSGAPVEQGYYEQYF. CDR3 nucleotides: TGTGCCTGGAGCGGGGCCCCGGTGGAACAGGGGTACTACGAGCAGTACTTC.